These T cell receptor beta chains were read from a single sample in a study of molecular identifiers for immune sequencing clone quantification. TCRdb re-derived calls from the PCR reads in MiXCR, one entry per CDR3 protein. The sample carries approximately 90,000 distinct CDR3 sequences, roughly a fifth recorded once. The sequenced sample was naive CD8+ T cells from blood, with Jurkat cell RNA spiked in. These TCRs come from a human donor in good health. Some libraries in this study had Jurkat cell RNA spiked in. Each CDR3 is given with its conserved first and last residue. D genes are given only for firm matches. Clone size is not always given. Where it is, it says once, few, many or a class for expanded clones.

D	V	J	size	DNA	CDR3
-	TRBV6-1	TRBJ1-1	many	TGTGCCAGCAGTACCCCATTACTCGGATTGAACACTGAAGCTTTCTTT	CASSTPLLGLNTEAFF
-	TRBV7-5	TRBJ2-3	-	-	CISVPAAGGGSLFTDTQYF
-	TRBV6-2/TRBV6-3	TRBJ2-3	many	TGTGCCAGCAGCCTTTTGGTCGCAGATACGCAGTATTTT	CASSLLVADTQYF
TRBD1	TRBV19	TRBJ1-5	-	TGTGCCAGTAGTACTTGGACAGGGTTTGATCAGCCCCAGCATTTT	CASSTWTGFDQPQHF
-	TRBV5-5	TRBJ2-2	many	TGTGCCAGCAGCCGTCCGAACACCGGGGAGCTGTTTTTT	CASSRPNTGELFF
-	TRBV4-2	TRBJ2-7	-	TGTGCCAGCAGCAAAGAAGTCGGGAAGAGCTCCTACGAGCAGTACTTC	CASSKEVGKSSYEQYF
-	TRBV7-9	TRBJ1-5	many	TGTGCCAGCAGCTCTACGACAGTATTTCAGCCCCAGCATTTT	CASSSTTVFQPQHF
-	TRBV4-1	TRBJ1-5	many	TGCGCCAGCAGCCACCCTAGGGCGGGGAAACACAATCAGCCCCAGCATTTT	CASSHPRAGKHNQPQHF
-	TRBV6-5	TRBJ2-7	-	TGTGCCAGCACCGACGGGGCAGACTACGAGCAGTACTTC	CASTDGADYEQYF
-	TRBV7-9	TRBJ2-3	many	TGTGCCAGCAGCTTATTCACAAAGGGGGCAGATACGCAGTATTTT	CASSLFTKGADTQYF
-	TRBV20-1	TRBJ2-7	many	TGCAGTGCTAGACCAGGGGTCCCCTCCTACGAGCAGTACTTC	CSARPGVPSYEQYF
-	TRBV27	TRBJ1-5	many	TGTGCCAGCAGTAGCCAGCCCCCTGGATCTCAGCCCCAGCATTTT	CASSSQPPGSQPQHF
-	TRBV27	TRBJ2-7	many	TGTGCCAGCACCCCCGCCCAGGGCTCCTACGAGCAGTACTTC	CASTPAQGSYEQYF
TRBD2	TRBV5-5	TRBJ2-7	many	TGTGCCAGCAGCTTGGATCGACTAGCGGGGTCACCCTACGAGCAGTACTTC	CASSLDRLAGSPYEQYF
-	TRBV29-1	TRBJ1-1	many	TGCAGCGTTGAGGTCCAGGGTCACCGGGTGACTGAAGCTTTCTTT	CSVEVQGHRVTEAFF
-	TRBV28	TRBJ2-1	few	TGTGCCAGCAACCTATGGACGGACGGTGAGCAGTTCTTC	CASNLWTDGEQFF
-	TRBV7-9	TRBJ1-1	many	TGTGCCAGCAGCCCGCCATATATGAACACTGAAGCTTTCTTT	CASSPPYMNTEAFF
TRBD2	TRBV10-1	TRBJ2-4	-	TGCGCCATCTCCGGGACTAGCGGGAGTCCCGCCAAAAACATTCAGTACTTC	CAISGTSGSPAKNIQYF
-	TRBV25-1	TRBJ1-1	-	TGTGCCAGCAGTAATCCCCTTACTGAAGCTTTCTTT	CASSNPLTEAFF
-	TRBV2	TRBJ2-7	-	TGTGCCAGCAGTACCTCCGCTTGGAAGGGGTCCTACGAGCAGTACTTC	CASSTSAWKGSYEQYF
-	TRBV4-1	TRBJ2-4	-	TGCGCCAGCAGCCATGAGACCGGGACACCGGAAAACATTCAGTACTTC	CASSHETGTPENIQYF
TRBD2	TRBV28	TRBJ2-3	many	TGTGCCAGCAGTTCCCCGAGTAGCGGGAGCAGTAAGGGACACACAGATACGCAGTATTTT	CASSSPSSGSSKGHTDTQYF
TRBD2	TRBV6-5	TRBJ2-3	many	TGTGCCAGCAGTTCCGGGACTAGCGGCCGAAGGACAGATACGCAGTATTTT	CASSSGTSGRRTDTQYF
-	TRBV24-1	TRBJ1-3	many	TGTGCCACCAGTGATCTCCGTGCTGGAAACACCATATATTTT	CATSDLRAGNTIYF